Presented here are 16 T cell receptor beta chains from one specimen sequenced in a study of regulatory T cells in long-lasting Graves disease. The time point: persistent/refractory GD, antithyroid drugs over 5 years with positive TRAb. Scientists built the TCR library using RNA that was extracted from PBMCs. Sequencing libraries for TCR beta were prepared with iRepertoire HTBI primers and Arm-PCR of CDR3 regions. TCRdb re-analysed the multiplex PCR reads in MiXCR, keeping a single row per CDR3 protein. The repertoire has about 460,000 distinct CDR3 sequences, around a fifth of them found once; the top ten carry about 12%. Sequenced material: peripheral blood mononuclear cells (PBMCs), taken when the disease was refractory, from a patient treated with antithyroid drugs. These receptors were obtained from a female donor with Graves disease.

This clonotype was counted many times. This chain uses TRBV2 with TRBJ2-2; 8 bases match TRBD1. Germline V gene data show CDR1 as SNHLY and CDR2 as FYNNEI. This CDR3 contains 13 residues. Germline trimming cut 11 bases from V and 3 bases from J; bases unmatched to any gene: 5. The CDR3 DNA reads TGTGCCCAGGACAGGGTCGACACCGGGGAGCTGTTTTTT. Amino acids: CAQDRVDTGELFF.

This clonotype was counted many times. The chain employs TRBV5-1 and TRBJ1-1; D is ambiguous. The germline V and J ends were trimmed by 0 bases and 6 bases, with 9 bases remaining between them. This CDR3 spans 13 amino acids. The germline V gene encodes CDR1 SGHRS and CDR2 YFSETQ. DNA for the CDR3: TGCGCCAGCAGCTTGGGTGCTGGCGCTGAAGCTTTCTTT. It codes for CASSLGAGAEAFF.

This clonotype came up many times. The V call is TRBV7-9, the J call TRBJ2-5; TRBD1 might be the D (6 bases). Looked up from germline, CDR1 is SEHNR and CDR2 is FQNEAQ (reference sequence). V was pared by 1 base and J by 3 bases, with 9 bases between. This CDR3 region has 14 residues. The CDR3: CASSLVAGEETQYF. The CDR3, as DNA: TGTGCCAGCAGCTTAGTGGCAGGGGAAGAGACCCAGTACTTC.

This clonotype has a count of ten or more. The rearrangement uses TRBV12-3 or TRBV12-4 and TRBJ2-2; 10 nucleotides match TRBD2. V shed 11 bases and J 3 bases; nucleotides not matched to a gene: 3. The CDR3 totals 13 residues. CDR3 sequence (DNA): TGTGCCGGGACTAGCGTAGACACCGGGGAGCTGTTTTTT. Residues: CAGTSVDTGELFF.

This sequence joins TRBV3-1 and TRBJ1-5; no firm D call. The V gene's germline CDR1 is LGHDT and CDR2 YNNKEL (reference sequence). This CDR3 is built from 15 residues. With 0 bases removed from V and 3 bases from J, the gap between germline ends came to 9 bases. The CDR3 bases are TGTGCCAGCAGCCAAGATGTGGGAACCAATCAGCCCCAGCATTTT. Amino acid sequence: CASSQDVGTNQPQHF.

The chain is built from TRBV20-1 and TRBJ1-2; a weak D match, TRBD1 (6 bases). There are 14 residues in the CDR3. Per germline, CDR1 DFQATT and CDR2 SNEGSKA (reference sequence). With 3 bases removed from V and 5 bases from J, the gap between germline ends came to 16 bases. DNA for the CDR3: TGCAGTGCTAGTGGACCGGACAGCTGGTATGGCTACACCTTC. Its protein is CSASGPDSWYGYTF.

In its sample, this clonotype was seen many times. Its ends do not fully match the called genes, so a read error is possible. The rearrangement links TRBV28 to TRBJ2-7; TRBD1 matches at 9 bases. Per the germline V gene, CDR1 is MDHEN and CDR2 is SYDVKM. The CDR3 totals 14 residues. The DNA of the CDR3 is TGTGCCAGCAGTCCACCCAGTATGAGGGACAGGGTAAACTTC. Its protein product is CASSPPSMRDRVNF.

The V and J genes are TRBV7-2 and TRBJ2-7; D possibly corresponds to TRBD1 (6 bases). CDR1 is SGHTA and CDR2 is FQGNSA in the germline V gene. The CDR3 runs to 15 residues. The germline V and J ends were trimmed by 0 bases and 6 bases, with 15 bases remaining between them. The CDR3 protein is CASSLAGSTQGEQYF. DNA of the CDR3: TGTGCCAGCAGCTTAGCCGGCTCTACACAGGGCGAGCAGTACTTC.

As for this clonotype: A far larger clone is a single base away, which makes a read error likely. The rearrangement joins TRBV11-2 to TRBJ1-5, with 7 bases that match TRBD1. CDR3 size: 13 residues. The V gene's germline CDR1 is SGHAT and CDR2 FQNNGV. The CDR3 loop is CAGRDRVDQPQHF. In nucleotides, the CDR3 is TGTGCCGGCAGAGACAGGGTTGATCAGCCCCAGCATTTT.

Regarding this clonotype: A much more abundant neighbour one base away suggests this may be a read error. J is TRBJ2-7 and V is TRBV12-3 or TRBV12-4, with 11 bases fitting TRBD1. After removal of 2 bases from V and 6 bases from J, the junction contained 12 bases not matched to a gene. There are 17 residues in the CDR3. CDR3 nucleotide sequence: TGTGCCAGCAGTTTATTTTTTTCAGGACAGGGGGCATGCGAGCAGTACTTC. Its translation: CASSLFFSGQGACEQYF.

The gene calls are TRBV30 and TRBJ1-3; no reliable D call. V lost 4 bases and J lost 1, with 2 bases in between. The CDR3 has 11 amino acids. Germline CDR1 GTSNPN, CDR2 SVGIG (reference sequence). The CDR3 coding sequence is TGTGCCTGGACTTCTGGAAACACCATATATTTT. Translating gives CAWTSGNTIYF.

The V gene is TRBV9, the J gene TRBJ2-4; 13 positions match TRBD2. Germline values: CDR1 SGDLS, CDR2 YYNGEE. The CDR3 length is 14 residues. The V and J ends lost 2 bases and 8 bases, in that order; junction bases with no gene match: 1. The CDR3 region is CASSVGLAGYIQYF. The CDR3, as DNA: TGTGCCAGCAGCGTGGGACTAGCGGGGTACATTCAGTACTTC.

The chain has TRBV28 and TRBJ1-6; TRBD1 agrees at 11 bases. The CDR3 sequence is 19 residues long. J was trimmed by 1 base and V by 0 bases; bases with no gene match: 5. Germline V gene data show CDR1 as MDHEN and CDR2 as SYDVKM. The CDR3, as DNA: TGTGCCAGCAGTTTATGGGACAGGGGGCTGAGGTCCTATAATTCACCCCTCCACTTT. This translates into CASSLWDRGLRSYNSPLHF.

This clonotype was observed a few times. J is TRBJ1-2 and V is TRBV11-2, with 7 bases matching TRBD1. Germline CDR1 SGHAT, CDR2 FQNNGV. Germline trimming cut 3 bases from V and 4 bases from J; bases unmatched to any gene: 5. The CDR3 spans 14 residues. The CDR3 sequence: CASSLPGGVYGYTF. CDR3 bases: TGTGCCAGCAGCTTGCCAGGGGGTGTCTATGGCTACACCTTC.

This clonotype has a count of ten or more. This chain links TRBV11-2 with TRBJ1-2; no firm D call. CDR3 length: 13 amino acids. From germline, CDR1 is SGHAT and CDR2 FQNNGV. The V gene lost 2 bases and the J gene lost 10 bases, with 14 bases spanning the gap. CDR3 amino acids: CASSLWAGGYYTF. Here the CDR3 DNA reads TGTGCCAGCAGCTTATGGGCAGGAGGATACTACACCTTC.

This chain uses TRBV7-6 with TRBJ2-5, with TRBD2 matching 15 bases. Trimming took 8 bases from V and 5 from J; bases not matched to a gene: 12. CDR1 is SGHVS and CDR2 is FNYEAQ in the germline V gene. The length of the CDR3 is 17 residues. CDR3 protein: CASGPPGLAGGPETQYF. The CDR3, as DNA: TGTGCCAGCGGTCCCCCGGGACTAGCGGGGGGCCCGGAGACCCAGTACTTC. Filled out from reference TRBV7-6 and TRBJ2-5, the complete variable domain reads GAGVSQSPRYKVTKRGQDVALRCDPISGHVSLYWYRQALGQGPEFLTYFNYEAQQDKSGLPNDRFSAERPEGSISTLTIQRTEQRDSAMYRCASGPPGLAGGPETQYFGPGTRLLVL.